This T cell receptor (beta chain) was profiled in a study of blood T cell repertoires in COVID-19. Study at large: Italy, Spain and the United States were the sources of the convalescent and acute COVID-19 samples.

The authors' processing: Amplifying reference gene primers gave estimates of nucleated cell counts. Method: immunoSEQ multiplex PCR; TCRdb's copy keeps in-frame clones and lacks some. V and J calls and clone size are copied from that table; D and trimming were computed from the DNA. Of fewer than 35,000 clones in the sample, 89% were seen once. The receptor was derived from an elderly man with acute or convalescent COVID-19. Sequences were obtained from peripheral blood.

CDR3 coding DNA: TGTGCCAGCAGTGACCGTGAGACTAGCGGGAGGGTCATGGGCTACGAGCAGTACTTC. Translated, it gives CASSDRETSGRVMGYEQYF. V usage is TRBV2 and J usage is TRBJ2-7; TRBD2 matches at 14 bases. V trimming: 3 bases; J trimming: 3 bases; junction bases outside the gene matches: 13. Germline lookup yields CDR1 SNHLY and CDR2 FYNNEI. CDR3 length equals 19 residues.